Shown below are 17 T cell receptor beta chains from a single sample sequenced in a study of T cell responses to AZD1222 COVID-19 vaccine listed by TCRdb under 2021. This specimen's time point label, interpreted: baseline before first vaccination. To prepare the library, the immunoSEQ multiplex PCR assay was applied. The source is immuneACCESS, and TCRdb retained only in-frame sequences with V and J called. Part of the clones is not carried over; for the studies checked, unresolved V genes explain less than half of this, and the remainder is unexplained. The sample records roughly 120,000 clones, just over 85% of which are singletons. Approximately 7.6% of the sample goes to the ten largest clones. Sequenced material: peripheral blood, taken on day 0 of AZD1222 vaccination. These receptors came from an adult in good health.

CDR3 residues: CASSSATVTNTEAFF. CDR3 DNA sequence: TGTGCCAGCAGCTCAGCGACAGTAACGAACACTGAAGCTTTCTTT. The chain joins TRBV28 to TRBJ1-1; possible D gene TRBD1, 5 bases. This CDR3 has 15 amino acids. Per the germline V gene, CDR1 is MDHEN and CDR2 is SYDVKM. V was clipped by 6 bases and J by 1 base, with 15 bases between them.

In its sample, this clone was seen once. This rearrangement joins TRBV30 to TRBJ1-3; D ambiguous. V was shortened by 6 bases and J by 0 bases, with 9 bases between the two germline ends. The CDR3 covers 13 residues. The germline V gene encodes CDR1 GTSNPN and CDR2 SVGIG (reference sequence). This chain's CDR3 is CACAPSSGNTIYF. The CDR3 nucleotides are TGTGCCTGCGCCCCCAGCTCTGGAAACACCATATATTTT.

This sequence joins TRBV2 and TRBJ2-6; D unclear. CDR1 and CDR2 from the germline V gene are SNHLY and FYNNEI. Trimming removed 8 bases at V and 0 bases at J, with 8 bases between. CDR3 length: 14 residues. CDR3 coding DNA: TGTGCCAGCGCCCAAAACTCTGGGGCCAACGTCCTGACTTTC. Protein product: CASAQNSGANVLTF.

This clone was counted a single time. The chain recombines TRBV5-1 with TRBJ2-1; 8 nucleotides match TRBD1. CDR1 is SGHRS, CDR2 YFSETQ, per germline. J was trimmed by 0 bases and V by 4 bases; bases with no gene match: 6. The CDR3 runs to 16 residues. CDR3 DNA: TGCGCCAGCAGCCATCACGGGACAGGCTCCTACAATGAGCAGTTCTTC. It codes for CASSHHGTGSYNEQFF.

The V and J genes are TRBV5-6 and TRBJ2-7; no firm D call. The CDR3 length is 14 residues. The germline V and J ends were trimmed by 0 bases and 1 base, with 8 bases remaining between them. Germline V gene lookup returns CDR1 SGHDT and CDR2 YYEEEE. Here the CDR3 DNA reads TGTGCCAGCAGCTTGGAGTCTGATTCCTACGAGCAGTACTTC. Amino acid sequence: CASSLESDSYEQYF.

The chain uses TRBV4-1 and TRBJ1-3; D call uncertain. Germline CDR1 is MGHRA and CDR2 is YSYEKL. The CDR3 extends over 15 amino acids. Between the trimmed V and J ends, which lost 1 base and 8 bases, there was a span of 15 bases. The CDR3 sequence is CASSQAPRTLDTIYF. For the CDR3, the DNA is TGCGCCAGCAGCCAAGCTCCCAGGACCCTCGACACCATATATTTT.

The chain carries TRBV27 and TRBJ2-7; a possible D gene is TRBD2 (6 bases). The CDR3 covers 16 residues. The V gene's germline CDR1 is MNHEY and CDR2 SMNVEV (reference sequence). V lost 5 bases to trimming and J lost 4 bases, with 21 bases between them. The CDR3 DNA follows: TGTGCCAGCAGTAAGCCCCCCGGGGGACCCACTTACGAGCAGTACTTC. Translation: CASSKPPGGPTYEQYF.

This clone occurred a few times. The same CDR3 arises from other DNA sequences in this sample as well. The chain is built from TRBV27 and TRBJ2-1; TRBD2 might be the D (6 bases). This CDR3 contains 15 residues. The germline CDR1 and CDR2 sequences are MNHEY and SMNVEV (reference sequence). V shed 3 bases and J shed 6 bases, with 15 bases lying between them. CDR3 in amino acids: CASSFYNTGGNEQFF. The DNA of the CDR3 is TGTGCCAGCAGTTTTTACAATACCGGGGGCAATGAGCAGTTCTTC.

The chain links TRBV5-8 to TRBJ2-2; either TRBD1 or TRBD2 may supply D (5 bases each). V was clipped by 4 bases and J by 3 bases, with 16 bases between them. This CDR3 contains 16 residues. Germline assignment: CDR1 SGHTS and CDR2 YDEGEE. CDR3: CASSKGRSTDTGELFF. The DNA for the CDR3 is TGTGCCAGCAGCAAGGGACGGTCAACTGACACCGGGGAGCTGTTTTTT.

This chain connects TRBV18 to TRBJ1-2; weak D call: TRBD1 (5 bases). The germline V and J ends were trimmed by 0 bases and 1 base, with 9 bases remaining between them. This CDR3 has 15 residues. Germline V gene data show CDR1 as KGHSH and CDR2 as LQKENI. The CDR3 loop is CASSPPGPNNYGYTF. DNA for the CDR3: TGTGCCAGCTCACCACCGGGACCCAATAACTATGGCTACACCTTC. Filled out from reference TRBV18 and TRBJ1-2, the complete variable domain reads NAGVMQNPRHLVRRRGQEARLRCSPMKGHSHVYWYRQLPEEGLKFMVYLQKENIIDESGMPKERFSAEFPKEGPSILRIQQVVRGDSAAYFCASSPPGPNNYGYTFGSGTRLTVV.

The chain is built from TRBV3-1 (or the pseudogene TRBV3-2) and TRBJ2-1; 9 bases match TRBD1. The CDR3 runs to 16 residues. Germline assignment: CDR1 LGHDT and CDR2 YNNKEL (reference sequence). V lost 1 base, J lost 1 base, and 2 bases stayed unmatched. In DNA form, the CDR3 reads TGTGCCAGCAGCCAAGCCGGACAGGGGTCCTACAATGAGCAGTTCTTC. Translated, it gives CASSQAGQGSYNEQFF.

The V gene is TRBV5-4, the J gene TRBJ2-1, with 11 bases fitting TRBD2. CDR3 length: 17 amino acids. Germline lookup yields CDR1 SGHNT and CDR2 YYREEE (reference sequence). With 3 bases clipped from V and 6 bases from J, the junction kept 11 bases outside the gene matches. Written as DNA, the CDR3 is TGTGCCAGCAGCTCCCAACTAGCGGGAGACACCTTCAATGAGCAGTTCTTC. It encodes CASSSQLAGDTFNEQFF.

The V call is TRBV6-5, the J call TRBJ2-3, with D possibly being TRBD1 (6 bases). Germline V lookup: CDR1 MNHEY, CDR2 SVGAGI. This CDR3 spans 13 amino acids. Trimming removed 10 bases at V and 6 bases at J, with 17 bases between. For the CDR3, the DNA is TGTGCCATACGGACAGCGACGCCGGATACGCAGTATTTT. Translating gives CAIRTATPDTQYF.

V usage is TRBV3-1 (or the pseudogene TRBV3-2) and J usage is TRBJ2-1, with D possibly being TRBD2 (5 bases). CDR1 and CDR2 (germline): LGHDT, YNNKEL (reference sequence). This CDR3 region has 11 residues. V was shortened by 4 bases and J by 11 bases, with 9 bases between the two germline ends. CDR3 DNA: TGTGCCAGCAGCCTCGGAGGACAGCAGTTCTTC. It is translated as CASSLGGQQFF.

This clone was seen more than once but under ten times. The rearrangement links TRBV4-2 to TRBJ1-2; D is possibly TRBD1 (6 bases). CDR3 length: 17 residues. Per the germline V gene, CDR1 is LGHNA and CDR2 is YNFKEQ. Trimming pared 3 bases from V and 4 bases from J, leaving 21 bases between. The CDR3 sequence is CASSHPSTGREGYGYTF. DNA of the CDR3: TGTGCCAGCAGCCACCCCTCGACAGGCCGAGAAGGCTATGGCTACACCTTC.

The J gene is TRBJ2-6, the V gene TRBV27; D remains unclear. This CDR3 has 12 residues. Trimming pared 8 bases from V and 0 bases from J, leaving 2 bases between. Germline CDR1 is MNHEY and CDR2 is SMNVEV (reference sequence). CDR3 coding DNA: TGTGCCAGCGGCTCTGGGGCCAACGTCCTGACTTTC. This translates into CASGSGANVLTF.

This clone was seen a few times. The chain has TRBV6-1 and TRBJ2-5; no clear D. Germline-derived CDR1 and CDR2 are MNHNS and SASEGT. Trimming removed 3 bases at V and 5 bases at J, with 16 bases between. The CDR3 is made up of 15 amino acids. CDR3 amino acids: CASSDWADIYETQYF. The CDR3, as DNA: TGTGCCAGCAGTGATTGGGCAGATATCTATGAGACCCAGTACTTC.